These 8 T cell receptor beta chains share one sample of origin, sequenced in a study of Ad26.COV2.S vaccination and SARS-CoV-2 variants. Some clones are missing from TCRdb's copy, which holds only in-frame ones; the method was immunoSEQ multiplex PCR. The data hold a few hundred thousand clones, with approximately 87% observed a single time. Treatment reported: roughly 20 received Ad26.COV2.S at low or high dose, single or two shots; 5 received placebo; per-sample allocation not given. The study sampled participants on day 63 after the first vaccine or placebo injection. The material was peripheral blood, obtained in a trial of Ad26.COV2.S vaccine versus placebo. These TCRs come from a person between 18 and 60 years old who received the Ad26.COV2.S COVID-19 vaccine or a placebo.

This chain joins TRBV2 and TRBJ1-3; no clear D. Deletions cut 3 bases from V and 0 bases from J, with 15 bases between. The CDR3 consists of 17 residues. Per germline, CDR1 SNHLY and CDR2 FYNNEI. CDR3 loop: CASSDHSGRGSGNTIYF. The CDR3 DNA reads TGTGCCAGCAGTGATCATTCCGGGAGAGGCTCTGGAAACACCATATATTTT.

This chain uses TRBV6-6 with TRBJ2-7; perhaps TRBD2 as D (6 bases). The CDR3 covers 13 residues. V was trimmed by 6 bases and J by 2 bases, leaving 11 bases between them. Germline V gene data show CDR1 as MNHNY and CDR2 as SVGAGI (reference sequence). The CDR3 DNA reads as TGTGCCAGCAGGAGTCCGGGAGCCTACGAGCAGTACTTC. This encodes CASRSPGAYEQYF.

This chain links TRBV2 with TRBJ1-2, with TRBD1 as a possible D gene (5 bases). V was cut by 5 bases and J by 0 bases, with 10 bases left in between. CDR3 length: 14 residues. Germline loops: CDR1 SNHLY, CDR2 FYNNEI. Here the CDR3 reads CASSPDTPNYGYTF. CDR3 nucleotide sequence: TGTGCCAGCAGTCCGGACACTCCTAACTATGGCTACACCTTC.

The genes are TRBV27 and TRBJ2-7, with a weak D call TRBD2 (6 bases). There are 16 residues in the CDR3. The V gene lost 3 bases and the J gene lost 5 bases, with 20 bases spanning the gap. Per germline, CDR1 MNHEY and CDR2 SMNVEV (reference sequence). The CDR3 DNA reads TGTGCCAGCAGTTTTATCGATAGCGGTCAGGGTAACGAGCAGTACTTC. This translates into CASSFIDSGQGNEQYF.

The CDR3 bases are TGTGCCAGCAGCGAAGACACAGATAATGAAAAACTGTTTTTT. Its translation is CASSEDTDNEKLFF. The J gene is TRBJ1-4, the V gene TRBV25-1, with D uncertain. Germline CDR1 MGHDK, CDR2 SYGVNS. The ends were cut back, 6 bases at V and 4 bases at J, with 12 bases in the middle. This CDR3 has 14 amino acids.

This clone occurred once. The chain links TRBV3-1 (or the pseudogene TRBV3-2) to TRBJ2-5; unclear D gene. Germline CDR1 and CDR2: LGHDT and YNNKEL (reference sequence). The CDR3 has 12 residues. V lost 3 bases, J lost 4 bases, and 6 bases lay in between. The CDR3 loop is CASSHQAETQYF. The CDR3 bases are TGTGCCAGCAGCCATCAGGCAGAGACCCAGTACTTC.

The chain combines TRBV30 with TRBJ2-7; D is uncertain. V was cut by 3 bases and J by 4 bases, with 10 bases left in between. CDR1 and CDR2 from the germline V gene are GTSNPN and SVGIG (reference sequence). This CDR3 is 12 amino acids long. The CDR3 is CAWSRSVYEQYF. The CDR3 DNA is TGTGCCTGGAGCCGGAGCGTATACGAGCAGTACTTC.

V and J are TRBV30 and TRBJ1-2; D gene ambiguous. CDR1 is GTSNPN, CDR2 SVGIG, per germline (reference sequence). This CDR3 spans 12 amino acids. V shed 0 bases and J shed 5 bases, with 7 bases lying between them. This CDR3 is CAWSVQGYGYTF. The CDR3 DNA sequence: TGTGCCTGGAGTGTACAAGGGTATGGCTACACCTTC.